Presented here are 29 T cell receptor beta chains from one specimen sequenced in a study of shared clonotypes between healthy human individuals. TCRdb keeps only in-frame clones here, not all; method: immunoSEQ multiplex PCR. This table has 2 million to 2.5 million clones, about 90% appearing once. The sequencing input was naive CD4+ T cells from PBMCs. Subset meaning: CD45RA+ positively selected. The origin of the receptors is a man between 18 and 29 years old in good health. Some clones in this sample may be carry-over from other donors' samples.

The chain carries TRBV10-3 and TRBJ2-5; D perhaps matches TRBD1 (6 bases). CDR1 is ENHRY and CDR2 is SYGVKD in the germline V gene. The V end was cut by 6 bases, the J end by 2 bases, with 10 bases between. This CDR3 has 13 amino acids. The CDR3 DNA follows: TGTGCCATCAGCTACAGGGAACAAGAGACCCAGTACTTC. Translated: CAISYREQETQYF.

CDR3 bases: TGTGCCAGCAGAAGGGGGGGGTGGCATCAGCCCCAGCATTTT. Its protein product is CASRRGGWHQPQHF. The rearrangement joins TRBV27 to TRBJ1-5; D perhaps matches TRBD1 (6 bases). Germline CDR1 reads MNHEY; CDR2 reads SMNVEV (reference sequence). The CDR3 totals 14 residues. V shed 6 bases and J shed 5 bases, with 14 bases lying between them.

In the case of this clone: Additional DNA sequences in this sample encode the identical CDR3. The chain carries TRBV9 and TRBJ2-1; D gene uncertain. Germline lookup yields CDR1 SGDLS and CDR2 YYNGEE. The ends were cut back, 2 bases at V and 7 bases at J, with 4 bases in the middle. This CDR3 spans 11 amino acids. The CDR3 is CASSVYNEQFF. CDR3 coding DNA: TGTGCCAGCAGCGTGTATAATGAGCAGTTCTTC.

CDR3 residues: CASRGSQETQYF. In DNA, the CDR3 is TGTGCCAGCAGGGGATCTCAAGAGACCCAGTACTTC. The genes are TRBV28 and TRBJ2-5; D is unresolved. V lost 6 bases to trimming and J lost 2 bases, with 7 bases between them. The CDR3 spans 12 residues. In germline, CDR1 is MDHEN, CDR2 SYDVKM.

With regard to this clone: This specimen includes other DNA sequences encoding the same CDR3. The rearrangement joins TRBV5-1 to TRBJ2-5; D may be TRBD2 (6 bases). From germline, CDR1 is SGHRS and CDR2 YFSETQ. Trimming pared 1 base from V and 3 bases from J, leaving 7 bases between. The CDR3 consists of 13 residues. The CDR3, as DNA: TGCGCCAGCAGCTTGTGGGGGGAAGAGACCCAGTACTTC. The encoded protein is CASSLWGEETQYF.

The J gene is TRBJ1-4, the V gene TRBV30; unclear D gene. Per the germline V gene, CDR1 is GTSNPN and CDR2 is SVGIG (reference sequence). V lost 1 base, J lost 4 bases, and 13 bases lay in between. The CDR3 contains 15 residues. The CDR3 region is CAWSGPRPINEKLFF. Written as DNA, the CDR3 is TGTGCCTGGAGTGGACCACGACCGATTAATGAAAAACTGTTTTTT.

The chain uses TRBV5-1 and TRBJ2-7; 14 bases fit TRBD2. CDR3 length: 18 residues. The ends lost 0 bases at V and 5 bases at J; junction bases unmatched: 10. Germline loops: CDR1 SGHRS, CDR2 YFSETQ. This CDR3 is CASSLAVTSGRAANEQYF. DNA of the CDR3: TGCGCCAGCAGCTTGGCGGTGACTAGCGGGAGGGCCGCGAACGAGCAGTACTTC.

The CDR3 loop is CASSPERLIPEAFF. The CDR3 DNA sequence: TGTGCCAGCAGCCCGGAACGTTTAATCCCTGAAGCTTTCTTT. The genes are TRBV5-8 and TRBJ1-1, with D unclear. This CDR3 has 14 amino acids. The V end lost 4 bases, the J end lost 6 bases, and 16 bases lay between the germline ends. Germline CDR1 is SGHTS and CDR2 is YDEGEE.

The gene calls are TRBV5-8 and TRBJ1-1; 7 bases align to TRBD1. CDR3 length equals 12 residues. The V and J ends lost 5 bases and 11 bases, in that order; junction bases with no gene match: 9. From germline, CDR1 is SGHTS and CDR2 YDEGEE. The CDR3 region is CASRWGTARAFF. DNA for the CDR3: TGTGCCAGCAGATGGGGGACAGCCCGGGCTTTCTTT.

This chain links TRBV28 with TRBJ2-5; no definite D call. Per the germline V gene, CDR1 is MDHEN and CDR2 is SYDVKM. The CDR3 runs 16 residues. V gave up 5 bases and J gave up 2 bases, with 18 bases separating them. In nucleotides, the CDR3 is TGTGCCAGCAGTCCCAATCGTATAATTAGGCAAGAGACCCAGTACTTC. Translated: CASSPNRIIRQETQYF.

V usage is TRBV15 and J usage is TRBJ1-5; D might be TRBD1 (5 bases). Germline V lookup: CDR1 LNHNV, CDR2 YYDKDF (reference sequence). V lost 1 base, J lost 4 bases, and 11 bases lay in between. The CDR3 consists of 15 residues. CDR3 nucleotides: TGTGCCACCAGCAGAGTGGGGGGGACTAATCAGCCCCAGCATTTT. Protein product: CATSRVGGTNQPQHF.

V is TRBV27 and J is TRBJ1-1; D unresolved. The CDR3 sequence is 13 residues long. V was trimmed by 7 bases and J by 6 bases, leaving 15 bases between them. Germline values: CDR1 MNHEY, CDR2 SMNVEV (reference sequence). CDR3 amino acids: CASTPPAGSEAFF. The CDR3 DNA sequence: TGTGCCAGCACACCACCCGCGGGCTCTGAAGCTTTCTTT.

This chain connects TRBV7-2 to TRBJ2-6; D uncertain. This CDR3 is 13 amino acids long. Germline CDR1 SGHTA, CDR2 FQGNSA. V lost 6 bases to trimming and J lost 4 bases, with 7 bases between them. The CDR3 bases are TGTGCCAGCAGTATTGGAGGGGCCAACGTCCTGACTTTC. Translation: CASSIGGANVLTF.

The CDR3 bases are TGTGCCAGCAGTGAAGGGGCTAGCGGGAGTTATCGGGAGACCCAGTACTTC. Residues: CASSEGASGSYRETQYF. The gene calls are TRBV6-1 and TRBJ2-5; 10 nucleotides align to TRBD2. In germline, CDR1 is MNHNS, CDR2 SASEGT. The CDR3 length is 17 residues. V lost 1 base, J lost 5 bases, and 10 bases stayed unmatched.

A remark on this clone: The sample carries other DNA sequences with the same CDR3. The V and J genes are TRBV10-3 and TRBJ2-7; 8 nucleotides match TRBD2. This CDR3 is 15 amino acids long. V trimming: 3 bases; J trimming: 0 bases; junction bases outside the gene matches: 4. The germline gives CDR1 ENHRY, CDR2 SYGVKD. As DNA, the CDR3 is TGTGCCATCAGTGACCCCAGCGGGAGCTCCTACGAGCAGTACTTC. Amino acids: CAISDPSGSSYEQYF.

This chain uses TRBV6-1 with TRBJ1-5; no clear D gene. CDR1 is MNHNS and CDR2 is SASEGT in the germline V gene. V was cut by 4 bases and J by 0 bases, with 13 bases left in between. The CDR3 consists of 16 residues. CDR3 nucleotide sequence: TGTGCCAGCAGTGCCCGACCGAATCTTAGCAATCAGCCCCAGCATTTT. Protein product: CASSARPNLSNQPQHF.

This clone came up a few times. This sequence joins TRBV27 and TRBJ1-1; the D is unclear. Per germline, CDR1 MNHEY and CDR2 SMNVEV (reference sequence). The CDR3 has 13 amino acids. The ends were cut back, 5 bases at V and 7 bases at J, with 14 bases in the middle. The CDR3 DNA reads as TGTGCCAGCAGTCACCGGGGTACCCGTGAAGCTTTCTTT. It encodes CASSHRGTREAFF.

J is TRBJ1-1 and V is TRBV28; D ambiguous. Germline-derived CDR1 and CDR2 are MDHEN and SYDVKM. Trimming cost V 6 bases and J 11 bases, with 16 bases left between them. CDR3 length: 12 residues. Written as DNA, the CDR3 is TGTGCCAGCAGGCCAATCACGAGAGGGGCTTTCTTT. Amino acid sequence: CASRPITRGAFF.

V gene TRBV5-1 combines with J gene TRBJ2-5; 11 nucleotides line up with TRBD2. V trimming: 8 bases; J trimming: 5 bases; junction bases outside the gene matches: 17. The CDR3 totals 17 residues. CDR1 is SGHRS, CDR2 YFSETQ, per germline. The CDR3, as DNA: TGCGCCAGTACCCTGGGGGCTAGCGGGAGGTTTACGGAGACCCAGTACTTC. This translates into CASTLGASGRFTETQYF. Based on the CDR3 plus reference TRBV5-1 and TRBJ2-5, the full variable domain is KAGVTQTPRYLIKTRGQQVTLSCSPISGHRSVSWYQQTPGQGLQFLFEYFSETQRNKGNFPGRFSGRQFSNSRSEMNVSTLELGDSALYLCASTLGASGRFTETQYFGPGTRLLVL.

V is TRBV28 and J is TRBJ2-3; tentative D call: TRBD2 (5 bases). CDR3 length: 14 residues. V dropped 5 bases and J dropped 3 bases, with 12 bases sitting between them. Germline V gives CDR1 MDHEN, CDR2 SYDVKM. The CDR3 DNA reads TGTGCCAGCAGTGGATCCGGCGGGACAGATACGCAGTATTTT. It yields the protein CASSGSGGTDTQYF.

The chain carries TRBV6-5 and TRBJ1-5, with TRBD1 identical over 11 bases. The V and J ends lost 6 bases and 5 bases, in that order; junction bases with no gene match: 6. CDR3 length equals 15 residues. CDR1 and CDR2 from the germline V gene are MNHEY and SVGAGI. As DNA, the CDR3 is TGTGCCAGCAGCCTGGACAGGGGGCGCGATCAGCCCCAGCATTTT. This translates into CASSLDRGRDQPQHF.

The chain recombines TRBV10-3 with TRBJ2-5, with a weak D call TRBD2 (5 bases). This CDR3 is built from 12 residues. CDR1 ENHRY and CDR2 SYGVKD come from the germline V gene. V was cut by 6 bases and J by 2 bases, with 7 bases left in between. CDR3 DNA: TGTGCCATCAGCGGAGGACAAGAGACCCAGTACTTC. Its translation: CAISGGQETQYF.

This chain links TRBV7-3 with TRBJ2-1; TRBD2 matches at 8 bases. The CDR3 has 15 residues. CDR1 and CDR2 (germline): SGHTA, FQGTGA. V lost 5 bases and J lost 5; bases outside the gene matches: 8. The CDR3 loop reads CASSPLTSANNEQFF. The DNA of the CDR3 is TGTGCCAGCAGCCCGTTGACTAGCGCTAACAATGAGCAGTTCTTC.

This chain connects TRBV28 to TRBJ1-1; the D gene is possibly TRBD1 (5 bases). Germline V gene lookup returns CDR1 MDHEN and CDR2 SYDVKM. The CDR3 covers 15 residues. The V end was cut by 7 bases, the J end by 0 bases, with 15 bases between. CDR3 region: CASIWGRVLNTEAFF. The CDR3 DNA reads TGTGCCAGCATCTGGGGCAGGGTACTGAACACTGAAGCTTTCTTT.

Concerning this clone itself: Other DNA variants within this sample encode the same CDR3. The J gene is TRBJ2-5, the V gene TRBV28; D uncertain. V was shortened by 2 bases and J by 5 bases, with 6 bases between the two germline ends. The CDR3 runs to 12 residues. Per germline, CDR1 MDHEN and CDR2 SYDVKM. The CDR3 protein is CASSLNRETQYF. As DNA, the CDR3 is TGTGCCAGCAGTTTAAACCGGGAGACCCAGTACTTC.

The rearrangement joins TRBV2 to TRBJ1-5, with D possibly being TRBD1 (6 bases). Trimming left V 4 bases short and J 3 bases short, with 13 bases between. Germline assignment: CDR1 SNHLY and CDR2 FYNNEI. The CDR3 runs to 15 residues. The CDR3 protein is CASSARTDYNQPQHF. The CDR3 DNA reads TGTGCCAGCAGTGCCAGGACAGATTACAATCAGCCCCAGCATTTT. Full variable domain (rest looked up from reference TRBV2 and TRBJ1-5): EPEVTQTPSHQVTQMGQEVILRCVPISNHLYFYWYRQILGQKVEFLVSFYNNEISEKSEIFDDQFSVERPDGSNFTLKIRSTKLEDSAMYFCASSARTDYNQPQHFGDGTRLSIL.

CDR3 sequence reads: CASSSGGRVTEAFF. In DNA, the CDR3 is TGTGCCAGCAGTTCAGGGGGCCGAGTCACTGAAGCTTTCTTT. V and J are TRBV27 and TRBJ1-1, with 8 bases identical to TRBD1. The CDR3 sequence is 14 residues long. After removal of 4 bases from V and 4 bases from J, the junction contained 5 bases not matched to a gene. In germline, CDR1 is MNHEY, CDR2 SMNVEV (reference sequence).

Only one count was recorded for this clone. DNA for the CDR3: TGCGCCAGCAGCGATCGGATGGCCACCCGGAGAGCCACTGAAGCTTTCTTT. It specifies CASSDRMATRRATEAFF. The J gene is TRBJ1-1, the V gene TRBV5-1; D not certain. Germline V CDR1 and CDR2: SGHRS, YFSETQ. The CDR3 totals 17 residues. V dropped 4 bases and J dropped 4 bases, with 23 bases sitting between them.

This chain uses TRBV20-1 with TRBJ2-5; TRBD2 agrees at 8 bases. This CDR3 contains 11 residues. The V gene end was trimmed by 5 bases and the J gene end by 5 bases; junction bases not matched to a gene: 1. The germline V gene encodes CDR1 DFQATT and CDR2 SNEGSKA (reference sequence). The CDR3 loop reads CSAPSGETQYF. The CDR3 DNA sequence: TGCAGTGCTCCTAGCGGGGAGACCCAGTACTTC.